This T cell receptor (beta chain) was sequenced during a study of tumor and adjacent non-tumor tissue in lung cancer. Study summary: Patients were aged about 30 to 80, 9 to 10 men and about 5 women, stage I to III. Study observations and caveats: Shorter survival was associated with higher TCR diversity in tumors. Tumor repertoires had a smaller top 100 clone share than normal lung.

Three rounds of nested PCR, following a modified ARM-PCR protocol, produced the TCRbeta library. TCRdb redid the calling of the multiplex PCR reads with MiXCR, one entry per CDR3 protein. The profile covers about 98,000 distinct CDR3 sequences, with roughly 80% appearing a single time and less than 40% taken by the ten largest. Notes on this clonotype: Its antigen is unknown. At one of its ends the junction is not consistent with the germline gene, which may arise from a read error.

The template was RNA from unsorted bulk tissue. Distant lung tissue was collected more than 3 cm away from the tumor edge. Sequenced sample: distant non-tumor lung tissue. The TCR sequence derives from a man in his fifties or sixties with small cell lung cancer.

CDR3 DNA: TGTGCCAACAGTTCCGGGGACTACAACAATGAACAGTTCTTC. It encodes CANSSGDYNNEQFF. The chain recombines TRBV12-3 or TRBV12-4 with TRBJ2-1; 7 bases match TRBD2. The CDR3 length is 14 residues.